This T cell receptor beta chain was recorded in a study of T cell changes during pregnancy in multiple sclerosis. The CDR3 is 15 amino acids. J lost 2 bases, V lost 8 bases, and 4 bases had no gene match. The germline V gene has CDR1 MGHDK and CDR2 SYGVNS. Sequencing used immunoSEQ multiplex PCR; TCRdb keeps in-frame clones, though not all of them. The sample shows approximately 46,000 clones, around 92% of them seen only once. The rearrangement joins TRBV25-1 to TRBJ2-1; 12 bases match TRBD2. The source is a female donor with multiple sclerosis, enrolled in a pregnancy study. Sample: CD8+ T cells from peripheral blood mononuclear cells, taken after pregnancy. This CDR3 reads CASEGLAGTYNEQFF. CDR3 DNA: TGTGCCAGCGAAGGACTAGCGGGGACCTACAATGAGCAGTTCTTC. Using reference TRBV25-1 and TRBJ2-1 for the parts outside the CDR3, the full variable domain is EADIYQTPRYLVIGTGKKITLECSQTMGHDKMYWYQQDPGMELHLIHYSYGVNSTEKGDLSSESTVSRIRTEHFPLTLESARPSHTSQYLCASEGLAGTYNEQFFGPGTRLTVL.